Below are 30 T cell receptor beta chains sequenced from a single sample in a study of T cells in Graves' hyperthyroidism and ophthalmopathy. The TCR beta CDR3 regions underwent amplification using RNA transcripts as the source. HTBI primers were employed in a first-round RT-PCR of the TCR CDR3. TCRdb reanalysed the multiplex PCR reads using MiXCR and keeps one entry per CDR3 protein. The table has about 710,000 distinct CDR3 sequences, 16% seen once. Sequencing was done on a sample of blood. These receptors were collected from a man between 18 and 29 years old with Graves' hyperthyroidism.

J is TRBJ1-6 and V is TRBV3-1, with D hard to call. The germline V and J ends were trimmed by 0 bases and 9 bases, with 9 bases remaining between them. CDR3 length equals 14 residues. Germline CDR1 is LGHDT and CDR2 is YNNKEL (reference sequence). CDR3 in DNA: TGTGCCAGCAGCCAAGACGGACCACCTTCACCCCTCCACTTT. Translation: CASSQDGPPSPLHF.

V is TRBV10-3 and J is TRBJ2-1, with D unresolved. The germline V gene has CDR1 ENHRY and CDR2 SYGVKD. Trimming pared 3 bases from V and 9 bases from J, leaving 12 bases between. CDR3 length: 13 amino acids. The DNA of the CDR3 is TGTGCCATCAGTGAAGGCAGGACCCCTGAGCAGTTCTTC. The encoded protein is CAISEGRTPEQFF.

This clonotype was seen only once. A read error may explain this, as a much larger clone is one base away. The rearrangement uses TRBV28 and TRBJ1-1; perhaps TRBD1 as D (6 bases). CDR3 size: 13 residues. Germline assignment: CDR1 MDHEN and CDR2 SYDVKM. The germline V and J ends were trimmed by 2 bases and 8 bases, with 12 bases remaining between them. The CDR3 reads CASSLGGGQEAFF. The CDR3 DNA reads as TGTGCCAGCAGTTTAGGGGGAGGACAGGAAGCTTTCTTT. The full variable domain, its missing parts supplied by reference TRBV28 and TRBJ1-1, is DVKVTQSSRYLVKRTGEKVFLECVQDMDHENMFWYRQDPGLGLRLIYFSYDVKMKEKGDIPEGYSVSREKKERFSLILESASTNQTSMYLCASSLGGGQEAFFGQGTRLTVV.

The gene calls are TRBV18 and TRBJ2-7; maybe TRBD2 (5 bases). Germline CDR1 KGHSH, CDR2 LQKENI. The CDR3 consists of 15 residues. Trimming shortened V by 9 bases and J by 3 bases, and 21 bases separated the two germline ends. CDR3 loop: CARQDLNPGDYEQYF. Written as DNA, the CDR3 is TGTGCCAGACAAGACCTGAATCCCGGGGACTACGAGCAGTACTTC. Full variable domain (remainder filled in from reference TRBV18 and TRBJ2-7): NAGVMQNPRHLVRRRGQEARLRCSPMKGHSHVYWYRQLPEEGLKFMVYLQKENIIDESGMPKERFSAEFPKEGPSILRIQQVVRGDSAAYFCARQDLNPGDYEQYFGPGTRLTVT.

This clonotype has more than one count but fewer than ten. The rearrangement joins TRBV28 to TRBJ2-4, with D unclear. The CDR3 is made up of 14 amino acids. The germline V and J ends were trimmed by 5 bases and 10 bases, with 18 bases remaining between them. The V gene's germline CDR1 is MDHEN and CDR2 SYDVKM. CDR3 DNA sequence: TGTGCCAGCAGTGACGGCCCCGAGCCGAGAATTCAGTACTTC. Encoded protein: CASSDGPEPRIQYF.

This clonotype was seen only a few times. This chain connects TRBV4-3 to TRBJ2-7; D remains ambiguous. CDR1 LGHNA and CDR2 YSLEER come from the germline V gene. This CDR3 has 15 amino acids. Trimming cost V 0 bases and J 5 bases, with 14 bases left between them. CDR3 bases: TGCGCCAGCAGCCAAGATCCGGCAGGTCTCGACGAGCAGTACTTC. This codes for CASSQDPAGLDEQYF.

This clonotype was seen only a few times. The J gene is TRBJ2-7, the V gene TRBV7-8; D assignment may be TRBD1 or TRBD2 (5 bases each). V shed 5 bases and J shed 1 base, with 12 bases lying between them. Germline assignment: CDR1 SGHVS and CDR2 FQNEAQ. This CDR3 region has 14 residues. For the CDR3, the DNA is TGTGCCAGCAGCCGAGGGGCCAGGTCCTACGAGCAGTACTTC. Translation: CASSRGARSYEQYF.

This clonotype was found a few times. The CDR3 DNA reads as TGTGCCAGCAGCTCTAGCGGAGGGAGCTCCTACAATGAGCAGTTCTTC. Residues: CASSSSGGSSYNEQFF. The J gene is TRBJ2-1, the V gene TRBV3-1, with 7 bases matching TRBD2. Germline CDR1 and CDR2: LGHDT and YNNKEL (reference sequence). V trimming: 5 bases; J trimming: 0 bases; junction bases outside the gene matches: 7. The CDR3 sequence is 16 residues long.

The gene calls are TRBV9 and TRBJ2-5, with 11 bases aligning to TRBD2. Germline CDR1 is SGDLS and CDR2 is YYNGEE. With 2 bases clipped from V and 5 bases from J, the junction kept 5 bases outside the gene matches. The CDR3 has 15 amino acids. DNA for the CDR3: TGTGCCAGCAGCGTGACTAGCGGGGAGCGGGAGACCCAGTACTTC. It specifies CASSVTSGERETQYF. Full variable domain (remainder filled in from reference TRBV9 and TRBJ2-5): DSGVTQTPKHLITATGQRVTLRCSPRSGDLSVYWYQQSLDQGLQFLIQYYNGEERAKGNILERFSAQQFPDLHSELNLSSLELGDSALYFCASSVTSGERETQYFGPGTRLLVL.

Turning to this clonotype: At one boundary the junction diverges from the germline segment, which might be a read error. The rearrangement uses TRBV5-4 and TRBJ2-7; 7 positions agree with TRBD1. The CDR3 length is 16 residues. Germline CDR1 is SGHNT and CDR2 is YYREEE (reference sequence). The CDR3 here is CASSLVAMTGIDEQYF. The CDR3 region has the DNA TGCGCCAGCAGCTTGGTGGCGATGACAGGGATAGACGAGCAGTACTTC. The full variable domain, rest sourced from reference TRBV5-4 and TRBJ2-7, is ETGVTQSPTHLIKTRGQQVTLRCSSQSGHNTVSWYQQALGQGPQFIFQYYREEENGRGNFPPRFSGLQFPNYSSELNVNALELDDSALYLCASSLVAMTGIDEQYFGPGTRLTVT.

This clonotype was counted many times. The rearrangement links TRBV6-2 or TRBV6-3 to TRBJ2-1; TRBD2 matches at 9 bases. Germline CDR1 and CDR2: MNHEY and SVGEGT. V lost 4 bases, J lost 5 bases, and 12 bases stayed unmatched. CDR3 length: 17 residues. The CDR3 DNA follows: TGTGCCAGCAGTTCTCCCAATAGCGGGAGAGGGGACAATGAGCAGTTCTTC. It encodes CASSSPNSGRGDNEQFF.

The genes are TRBV6-1 and TRBJ2-3; 13 bases are shared with TRBD2. The V gene end was trimmed by 6 bases and the J gene end by 13 bases; junction bases not matched to a gene: 10. The V gene's germline CDR1 is MNHNS and CDR2 SASEGT. CDR3 length equals 14 residues. The CDR3 loop reads CASSHRLAGGGEYF. CDR3 in DNA: TGTGCCAGCAGCCACAGACTAGCGGGAGGAGGGGAGTATTTT.

The gene calls are TRBV30 and TRBJ2-4; 8 nucleotides line up with TRBD2. V lost 0 bases and J lost 3; bases outside the gene matches: 10. This CDR3 has 17 residues. From germline, CDR1 is GTSNPN and CDR2 SVGIG (reference sequence). The CDR3 protein is CAWSVLPGAGVKNIQYF. The CDR3 nucleotides are TGTGCCTGGAGTGTACTCCCCGGAGCGGGAGTCAAAAACATTCAGTACTTC.

The J gene is TRBJ2-3, the V gene TRBV20-1, with unresolved D. Germline CDR1 reads DFQATT; CDR2 reads SNEGSKA (reference sequence). V was trimmed by 1 base and J by 2 bases, leaving 16 bases between them. CDR3 length: 16 residues. CDR3 sequence (DNA): TGCAGTGCTAGAGGAAACATTGGCGCGCTCACAGATACGCAGTATTTT. This encodes CSARGNIGALTDTQYF.

This clonotype was seen repeatedly, ten times or more. The chain carries TRBV12-3 or TRBV12-4 and TRBJ2-7, with 8 bases matching TRBD2. After removal of 6 bases from V and 6 bases from J, the junction contained 16 bases not matched to a gene. The CDR3 loop spans 16 amino acids. The CDR3 sequence is CASSDRGTSSVSEQYF. The CDR3 DNA sequence: TGTGCCAGCAGCGATAGAGGGACTAGTTCCGTCTCCGAGCAGTACTTC.

The J gene is TRBJ1-1, the V gene TRBV5-1, with unresolved D. The germline V and J ends were trimmed by 2 bases and 3 bases, with 20 bases remaining between them. The CDR3 is made up of 17 amino acids. Looked up from germline, CDR1 is SGHRS and CDR2 is YFSETQ. CDR3 nucleotides: TGCGCCAGCAGCTTTAGGCCGCCAGCCCGCGGGGACACTGAAGCTTTCTTT. Translation gives CASSFRPPARGDTEAFF.

This clonotype was picked up many times. This chain connects TRBV20-1 to TRBJ2-1; 7 bases line up with TRBD1. CDR3 length: 12 residues. Germline V lookup: CDR1 DFQATT, CDR2 SNEGSKA (reference sequence). The junction had 4 bases not matched to a gene; V was cut back by 6 bases and J by 5 bases. CDR3 sequence (DNA): TGCAGTGCCGCGACAGGGAACAATGAGCAGTTCTTC. It codes for CSAATGNNEQFF.

This clonotype was recorded a few times. This chain joins TRBV20-1 and TRBJ1-6; D is possibly TRBD1 (5 bases). Germline CDR1 reads DFQATT; CDR2 reads SNEGSKA (reference sequence). The CDR3 loop spans 15 amino acids. V was pared by 0 bases and J by 4 bases, with 10 bases between. This CDR3 reads CSARDPTDYNSPLHF. For the CDR3, the DNA is TGCAGTGCTAGAGATCCGACAGATTATAATTCACCCCTCCACTTT.

In this sample, this clonotype turned up many times. V usage is TRBV28 and J usage is TRBJ2-1, with D unclear. Per the germline V gene, CDR1 is MDHEN and CDR2 is SYDVKM. Deletions cut 3 bases from V and 8 bases from J, with 11 bases between. The CDR3 is 13 amino acids. CDR3 nucleotide sequence: TGTGCCAGCAGTTTTGCCCCGAAGGATGAGCAGTTCTTC. It is translated as CASSFAPKDEQFF.

The J gene is TRBJ2-4, the V gene TRBV28; perhaps TRBD1 as D (6 bases). Trimming took 1 base from V and 5 from J, leaving 9 bases between them. The germline V gene encodes CDR1 MDHEN and CDR2 SYDVKM. The CDR3 extends over 14 amino acids. The CDR3 DNA sequence: TGTGCCAGCAGTTTATTAGGGGGAGAAAACATTCAGTACTTC. Its protein is CASSLLGGENIQYF. Combining the CDR3 with reference TRBV28 and TRBJ2-4 gives the whole variable domain DVKVTQSSRYLVKRTGEKVFLECVQDMDHENMFWYRQDPGLGLRLIYFSYDVKMKEKGDIPEGYSVSREKKERFSLILESASTNQTSMYLCASSLLGGENIQYFGAGTRLSVL.

This clonotype was recorded at least ten times. V and J are TRBV12-3 or TRBV12-4 and TRBJ1-2, with D maybe TRBD1 (5 bases). V was pared by 3 bases and J by 3 bases, with 5 bases between. This CDR3 region has 12 residues. The CDR3 is CASSFRDYGYTF. In nucleotides, the CDR3 is TGTGCCAGCAGTTTCAGGGACTATGGCTACACCTTC.

Many counts were recorded for this clonotype. The chain joins TRBV28 to TRBJ2-2, with TRBD1 matching 8 bases. Trimming at V came to 6 bases and at J to 5 bases, leaving 14 bases not matched to a gene. The CDR3 is 17 residues long. In germline, CDR1 is MDHEN, CDR2 SYDVKM. CDR3 nucleotide sequence: TGTGCCAGCAGACCTAGGACAGGGTGGTTGGGAACCGGGGAGCTGTTTTTT. The encoded protein is CASRPRTGWLGTGELFF.

The chain is built from TRBV15 and TRBJ2-7; no reliable D call. The DNA end favors TRBJ2-1, so the J call may be wrong. The length of the CDR3 is 13 residues. The germline V gene encodes CDR1 LNHNV and CDR2 YYDKDF (reference sequence). This CDR3 reads CATSRDPAYEQFF. CDR3 in DNA: TGTGCCACCAGCAGAGATCCAGCCTACGAGCAGTTCTTC.

The rearrangement joins TRBV12-3 or TRBV12-4 to TRBJ2-3; D remains ambiguous. This CDR3 is 15 amino acids long. V shed 5 bases and J shed 0 bases, with 12 bases lying between them. The CDR3 nucleotides are TGTGCCAGCAGTCCTGGAAACGGTAGCACAGATACGCAGTATTTT. This gives the protein CASSPGNGSTDTQYF.

This clonotype was seen repeatedly, ten times or more. CDR3 amino acids: CAWREPPGQGRETQYF. CDR3 sequence (DNA): TGTGCCTGGAGAGAACCCCCGGGACAGGGTCGGGAGACCCAGTACTTC. The chain employs TRBV30 and TRBJ2-5, with 9 nucleotides matching TRBD1. This CDR3 region has 16 residues. CDR1 GTSNPN and CDR2 SVGIG come from the germline V gene (reference sequence). The junction had 13 bases not matched to a gene; V was cut back by 3 bases and J by 5 bases.

This clonotype was detected many times. V gene TRBV28 combines with J gene TRBJ1-2; the D is unclear. The germline V gene has CDR1 MDHEN and CDR2 SYDVKM. This CDR3 region has 12 residues. Trimming removed 6 bases at V and 4 bases at J, with 9 bases between. The chain's CDR3 is CASSPGGYGYTF. The CDR3 nucleotides read TGTGCCAGCAGCCCGGGCGGCTATGGCTACACCTTC.

J is TRBJ2-3 and V is TRBV29-1, with TRBD1 as a possible D gene (7 bases). Per the germline V gene, CDR1 is SQVTM and CDR2 is ANQGSEA. Trimming removed 6 bases from V and 2 bases from J, with 12 bases in between. The length of the CDR3 is 13 residues. CDR3 sequence reads: CSVGGQYTDTQYF. CDR3 in DNA: TGCAGCGTGGGGGGACAGTACACAGATACGCAGTATTTT.

Regarding this clonotype: One junction end disagrees with the germline gene, perhaps due to a read error. This sequence joins TRBV6-1 and TRBJ2-2, with a weak D call TRBD2 (6 bases). This CDR3 is 17 amino acids long. CDR1 and CDR2 (germline): MNHNS, SASEGT. The CDR3 sequence: CASSGEVGGTNTWELFF. CDR3 DNA sequence: TGTGCCAGCAGTGGGGAAGTGGGAGGTACGAACACCTGGGAGCTGTTTTTT.

This clonotype was found many times. The chain combines TRBV27 with TRBJ1-1; TRBD1 matches at 8 bases. CDR3 length: 17 amino acids. Germline CDR1 and CDR2: MNHEY and SMNVEV (reference sequence). Unmatched junction bases numbered 14, after V lost 6 bases and J lost 2 bases. DNA of the CDR3: TGTGCCAGCAGGCAGGACAGGGTACGGGCCTCTAACACTGAAGCTTTCTTT. It is translated as CASRQDRVRASNTEAFF.

This clonotype was seen many times. The genes are TRBV28 and TRBJ2-7; 7 bases agree with TRBD1. With V trimmed by 8 bases and J by 6 bases, 13 bases remained unmatched. The CDR3 runs 14 residues. CDR1 MDHEN and CDR2 SYDVKM come from the germline V gene. The CDR3 is CASCAQTGFTEQYF. The CDR3 bases are TGTGCCAGCTGCGCCCAGACAGGGTTTACCGAGCAGTACTTC.